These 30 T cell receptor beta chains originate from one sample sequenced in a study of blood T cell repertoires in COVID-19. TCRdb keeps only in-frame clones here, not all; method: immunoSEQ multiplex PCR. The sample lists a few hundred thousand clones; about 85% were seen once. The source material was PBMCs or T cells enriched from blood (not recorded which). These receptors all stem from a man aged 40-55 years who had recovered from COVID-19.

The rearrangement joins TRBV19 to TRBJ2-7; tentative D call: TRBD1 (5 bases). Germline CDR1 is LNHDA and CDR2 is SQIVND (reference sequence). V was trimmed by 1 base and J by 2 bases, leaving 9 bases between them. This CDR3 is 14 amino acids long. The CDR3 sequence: CASSIGAGTYEQYF. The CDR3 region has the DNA TGTGCCAGTAGTATAGGGGCAGGGACCTACGAGCAGTACTTC.

DNA of the CDR3: TGTGCCAGTAGCCGCGGACAGGGGGATAAATATGGCTACACCTTC. Residues: CASSRGQGDKYGYTF. The chain joins TRBV19 to TRBJ1-2; 10 bases match TRBD1. The J segment lost 5 bases and the V segment lost 6 bases, leaving 9 bases of the junction unmatched. Germline V CDR1 and CDR2: LNHDA, SQIVND (reference sequence). This CDR3 has 15 residues. Full variable domain (rest looked up from reference TRBV19 and TRBJ1-2): DGGITQSPKYLFRKEGQNVTLSCEQNLNHDAMYWYRQDPGQGLRLIYYSQIVNDFQKGDIAEGYSVSREKKESFPLTVTSAQKNPTAFYLCASSRGQGDKYGYTFGSGTRLTVV.

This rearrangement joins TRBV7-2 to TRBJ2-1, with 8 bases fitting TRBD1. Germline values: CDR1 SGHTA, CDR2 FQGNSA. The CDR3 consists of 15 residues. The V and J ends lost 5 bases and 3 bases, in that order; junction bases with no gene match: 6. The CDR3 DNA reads TGTGCCAGCAGCGACGGGACAGGACGCTACAATGAGCAGTTCTTC. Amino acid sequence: CASSDGTGRYNEQFF.

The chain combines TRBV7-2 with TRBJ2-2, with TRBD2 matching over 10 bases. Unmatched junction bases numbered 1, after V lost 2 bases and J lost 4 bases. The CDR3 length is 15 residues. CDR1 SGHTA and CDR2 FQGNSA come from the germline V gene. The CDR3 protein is CASSLSSGSTGELFF. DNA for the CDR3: TGTGCCAGCAGCTTATCTAGCGGGAGCACCGGGGAGCTGTTTTTT.

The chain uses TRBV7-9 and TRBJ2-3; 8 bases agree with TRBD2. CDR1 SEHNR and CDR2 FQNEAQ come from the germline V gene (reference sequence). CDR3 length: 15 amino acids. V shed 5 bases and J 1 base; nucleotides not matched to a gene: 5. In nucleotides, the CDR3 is TGTGCCAGCAGCCAAGGACTAGCCCGCACAGATACGCAGTATTTT. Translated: CASSQGLARTDTQYF.

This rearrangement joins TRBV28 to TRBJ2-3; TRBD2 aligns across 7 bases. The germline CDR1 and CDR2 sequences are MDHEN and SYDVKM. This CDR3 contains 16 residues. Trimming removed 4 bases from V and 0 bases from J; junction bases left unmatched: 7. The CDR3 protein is CASSSRAGSSTDTQYF. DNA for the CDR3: TGTGCCAGCAGTTCTCGAGCGGGATCTAGCACAGATACGCAGTATTTT.

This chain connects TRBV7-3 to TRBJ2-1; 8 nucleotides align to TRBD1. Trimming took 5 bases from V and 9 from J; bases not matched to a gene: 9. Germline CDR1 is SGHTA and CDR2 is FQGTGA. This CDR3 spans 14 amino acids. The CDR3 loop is CASSPGQGNTEQFF. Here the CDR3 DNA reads TGTGCCAGCAGCCCAGGACAGGGAAACACTGAGCAGTTCTTC.

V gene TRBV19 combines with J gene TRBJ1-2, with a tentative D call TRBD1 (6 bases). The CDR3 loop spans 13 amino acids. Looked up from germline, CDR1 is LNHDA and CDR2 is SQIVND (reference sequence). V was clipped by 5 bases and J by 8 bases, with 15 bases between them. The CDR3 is CASSLRTAGGYTF. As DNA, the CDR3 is TGTGCCAGTAGTCTCCGGACAGCGGGGGGCTACACCTTC.

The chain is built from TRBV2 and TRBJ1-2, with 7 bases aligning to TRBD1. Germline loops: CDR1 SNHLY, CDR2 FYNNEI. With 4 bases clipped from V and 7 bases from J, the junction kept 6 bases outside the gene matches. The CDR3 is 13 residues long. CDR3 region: CASSVRDSSGYTF. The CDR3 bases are TGTGCCAGCAGTGTTCGGGACAGTAGTGGCTACACCTTC.

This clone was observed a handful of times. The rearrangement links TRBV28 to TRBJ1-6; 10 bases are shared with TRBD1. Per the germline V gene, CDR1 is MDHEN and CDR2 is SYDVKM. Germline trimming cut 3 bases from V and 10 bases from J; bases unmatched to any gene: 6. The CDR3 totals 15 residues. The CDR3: CASSLPTGGRSPLHF. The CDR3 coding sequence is TGTGCCAGCAGTTTGCCGACAGGGGGCCGATCACCCCTCCACTTT.

This CDR3 reads CASSSSPSQFF. In DNA, the CDR3 is TGTGCCAGCAGCTCTAGTCCCTCCCAATTCTTC. The chain links TRBV11-2 to TRBJ2-1; D is undetermined. V shed 4 bases and J shed 16 bases, with 14 bases lying between them. The CDR3 contains 11 residues. CDR1 is SGHAT and CDR2 is FQNNGV in the germline V gene.

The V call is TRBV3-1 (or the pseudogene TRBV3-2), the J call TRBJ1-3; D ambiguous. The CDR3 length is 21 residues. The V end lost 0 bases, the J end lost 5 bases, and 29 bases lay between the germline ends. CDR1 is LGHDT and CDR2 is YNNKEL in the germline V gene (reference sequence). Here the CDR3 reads CASSQDFLGGSDNLFRNTIYF. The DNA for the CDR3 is TGTGCCAGCAGCCAAGATTTTCTTGGTGGCAGCGATAATTTGTTTAGAAACACCATATATTTT.

CDR3 amino acids: CASSARDTGPGTQYF. The CDR3 DNA reads TGTGCCAGCAGTGCTCGGGACACCGGACCGGGGACCCAGTACTTC. The genes are TRBV25-1 and TRBJ2-5; possible D gene TRBD1, 6 bases. V dropped 4 bases and J dropped 7 bases, with 19 bases sitting between them. Germline loops: CDR1 MGHDK, CDR2 SYGVNS. The length of the CDR3 is 15 residues.

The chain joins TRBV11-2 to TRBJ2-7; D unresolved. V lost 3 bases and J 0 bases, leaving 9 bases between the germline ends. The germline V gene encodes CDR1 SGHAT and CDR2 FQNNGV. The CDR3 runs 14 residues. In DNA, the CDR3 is TGTGCCAGCAGCTTTATAGCTTTCTCCTACGAGCAGTACTTC. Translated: CASSFIAFSYEQYF. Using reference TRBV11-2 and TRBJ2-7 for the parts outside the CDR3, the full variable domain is EAGVAQSPRYKIIEKRQSVAFWCNPISGHATLYWYQQILGQGPKLLIQFQNNGVVDDSQLPKDRFSAERLKGVDSTLKIQPAKLEDSAVYLCASSFIAFSYEQYFGPGTRLTVT.

The chain's CDR3 is CASSMKLDLFAYEQYF. The CDR3 DNA reads as TGTGCCAGTAGTATGAAACTAGATCTTTTTGCCTACGAGCAGTACTTC. The V and J genes are TRBV19 and TRBJ2-7; D possibly corresponds to TRBD2 (5 bases). The germline V gene has CDR1 LNHDA and CDR2 SQIVND (reference sequence). V was pared by 3 bases and J by 2 bases, with 17 bases between. The CDR3 length is 16 residues.

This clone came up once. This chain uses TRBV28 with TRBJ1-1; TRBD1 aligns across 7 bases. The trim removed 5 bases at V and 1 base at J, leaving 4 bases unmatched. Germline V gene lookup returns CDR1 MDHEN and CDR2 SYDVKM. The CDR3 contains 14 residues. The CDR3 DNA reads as TGTGCCAGCAGTCCTCACAGGGGGAACACTGAAGCTTTCTTT. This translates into CASSPHRGNTEAFF.

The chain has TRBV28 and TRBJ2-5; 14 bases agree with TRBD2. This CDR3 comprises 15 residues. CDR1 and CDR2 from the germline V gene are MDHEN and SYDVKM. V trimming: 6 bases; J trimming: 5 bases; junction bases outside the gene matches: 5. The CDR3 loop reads CASSSGTSGSETQYF. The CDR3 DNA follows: TGTGCCAGCAGCTCCGGGACTAGCGGGAGTGAGACCCAGTACTTC.

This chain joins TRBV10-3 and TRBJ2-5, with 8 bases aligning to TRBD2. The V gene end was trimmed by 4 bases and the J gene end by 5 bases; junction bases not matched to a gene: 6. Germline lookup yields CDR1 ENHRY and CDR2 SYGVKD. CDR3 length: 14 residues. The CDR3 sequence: CAISVSGEGETQYF. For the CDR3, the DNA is TGTGCCATCAGTGTTAGCGGGGAGGGGGAGACCCAGTACTTC.

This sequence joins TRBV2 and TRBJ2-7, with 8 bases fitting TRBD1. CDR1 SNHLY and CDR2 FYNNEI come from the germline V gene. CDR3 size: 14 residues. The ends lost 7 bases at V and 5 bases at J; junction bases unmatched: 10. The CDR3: CASIGGSGGDEQYF. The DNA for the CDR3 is TGTGCCAGCATTGGGGGGTCAGGGGGCGACGAGCAGTACTTC.

The CDR3 reads CASSDPGQDSTDTQYF. The CDR3 DNA sequence: TGTGCCAGCAGCGATCCGGGACAGGATAGCACAGATACGCAGTATTTT. The rearrangement joins TRBV9 to TRBJ2-3; TRBD1 matches 8 bases. The CDR3 length is 16 residues. Germline lookup yields CDR1 SGDLS and CDR2 YYNGEE. V lost 3 bases, J lost 0 bases, and 6 bases stayed unmatched.

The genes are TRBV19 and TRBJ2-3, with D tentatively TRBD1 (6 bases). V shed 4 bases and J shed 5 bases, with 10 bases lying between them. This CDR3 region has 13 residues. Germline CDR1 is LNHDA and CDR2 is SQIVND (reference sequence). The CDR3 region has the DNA TGTGCCAGTAGTAAAGGACAGAAAGATACGCAGTATTTT. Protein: CASSKGQKDTQYF.

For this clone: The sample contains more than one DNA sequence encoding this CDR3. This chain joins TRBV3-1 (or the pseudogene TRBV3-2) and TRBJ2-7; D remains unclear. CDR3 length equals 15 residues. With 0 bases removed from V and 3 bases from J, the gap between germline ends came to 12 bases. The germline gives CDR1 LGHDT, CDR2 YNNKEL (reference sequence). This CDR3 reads CASSQDVGEGYEQYF. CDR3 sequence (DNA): TGTGCCAGCAGCCAAGATGTCGGAGAAGGCTACGAGCAGTACTTC.

CDR3 sequence (DNA): TGTGCCAGCAGCCCGACAGGGGCTTCCTCCTACAATGAGCAGTTCTTC. Residues: CASSPTGASSYNEQFF. This rearrangement joins TRBV5-4 to TRBJ2-1; 8 bases map to TRBD1. CDR1 and CDR2 (germline): SGHNT, YYREEE (reference sequence). V shed 4 bases and J 0 bases; nucleotides not matched to a gene: 6. The CDR3 extends over 16 amino acids.

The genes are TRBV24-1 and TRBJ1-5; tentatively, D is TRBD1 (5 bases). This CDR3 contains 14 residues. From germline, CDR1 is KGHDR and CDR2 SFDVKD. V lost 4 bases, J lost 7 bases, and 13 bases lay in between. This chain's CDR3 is CATSEGNRYQPQHF. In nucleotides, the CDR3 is TGTGCCACCAGTGAAGGGAACAGGTACCAGCCCCAGCATTTT.

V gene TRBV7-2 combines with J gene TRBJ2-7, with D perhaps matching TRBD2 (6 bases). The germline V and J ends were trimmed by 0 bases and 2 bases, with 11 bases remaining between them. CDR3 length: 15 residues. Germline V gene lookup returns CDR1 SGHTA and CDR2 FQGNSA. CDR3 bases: TGTGCCAGCAGCTTAGCAATCGGAGGGGCCTACGAGCAGTACTTC. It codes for CASSLAIGGAYEQYF. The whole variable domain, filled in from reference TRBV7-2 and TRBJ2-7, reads GAGVSQSPSNKVTEKGKDVELRCDPISGHTALYWYRQSLGQGLEFLIYFQGNSAPDKSGLPSDRFSAERTGGSVSTLTIQRTQQEDSAVYLCASSLAIGGAYEQYFGPGTRLTVT.

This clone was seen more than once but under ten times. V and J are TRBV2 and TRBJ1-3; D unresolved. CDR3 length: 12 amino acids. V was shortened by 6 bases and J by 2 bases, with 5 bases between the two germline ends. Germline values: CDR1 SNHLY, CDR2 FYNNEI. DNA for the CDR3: TGTGCCAGCAGCCTCGCTGGAAACACCATATATTTT. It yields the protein CASSLAGNTIYF.

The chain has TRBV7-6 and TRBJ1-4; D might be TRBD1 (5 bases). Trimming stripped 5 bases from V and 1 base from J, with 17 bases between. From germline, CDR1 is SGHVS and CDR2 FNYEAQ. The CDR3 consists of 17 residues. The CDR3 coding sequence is TGTGCCAGCAGCGCGTCGCAGGGACTGGGAACTAATGAAAAACTGTTTTTT. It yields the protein CASSASQGLGTNEKLFF. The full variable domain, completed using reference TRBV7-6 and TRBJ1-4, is GAGVSQSPRYKVTKRGQDVALRCDPISGHVSLYWYRQALGQGPEFLTYFNYEAQQDKSGLPNDRFSAERPEGSISTLTIQRTEQRDSAMYRCASSASQGLGTNEKLFFGSGTQLSVL.

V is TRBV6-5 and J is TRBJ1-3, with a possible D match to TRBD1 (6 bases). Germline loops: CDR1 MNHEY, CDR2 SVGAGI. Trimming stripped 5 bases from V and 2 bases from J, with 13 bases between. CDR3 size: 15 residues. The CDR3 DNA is TGTGCCAGCAGTCGCGATTCAGGGGCTGGAAACACCATATATTTT. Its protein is CASSRDSGAGNTIYF.

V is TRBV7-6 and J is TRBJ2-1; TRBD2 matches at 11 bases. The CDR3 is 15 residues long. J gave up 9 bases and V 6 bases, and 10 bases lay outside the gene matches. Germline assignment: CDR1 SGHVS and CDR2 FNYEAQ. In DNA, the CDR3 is TGTGCCAGCAGTAAACTAGCGGGAGACGTCGGTGAGCAGTTCTTC. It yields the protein CASSKLAGDVGEQFF. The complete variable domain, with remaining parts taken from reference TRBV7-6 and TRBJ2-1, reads GAGVSQSPRYKVTKRGQDVALRCDPISGHVSLYWYRQALGQGPEFLTYFNYEAQQDKSGLPNDRFSAERPEGSISTLTIQRTEQRDSAMYRCASSKLAGDVGEQFFGPGTRLTVL.

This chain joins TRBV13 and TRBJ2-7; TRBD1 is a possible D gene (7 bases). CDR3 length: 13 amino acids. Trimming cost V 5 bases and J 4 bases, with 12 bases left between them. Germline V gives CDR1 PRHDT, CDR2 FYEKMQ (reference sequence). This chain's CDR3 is CASSTTGRYEQYF. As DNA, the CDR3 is TGTGCCAGCAGCACGACAGGGAGGTACGAGCAGTACTTC. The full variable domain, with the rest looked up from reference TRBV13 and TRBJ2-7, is AAGVIQSPRHLIKEKRETATLKCYPIPRHDTVYWYQQGPGQDPQFLISFYEKMQSDKGSIPDRFSAQQFSDYHSELNMSSLELGDSALYFCASSTTGRYEQYFGPGTRLTVT.